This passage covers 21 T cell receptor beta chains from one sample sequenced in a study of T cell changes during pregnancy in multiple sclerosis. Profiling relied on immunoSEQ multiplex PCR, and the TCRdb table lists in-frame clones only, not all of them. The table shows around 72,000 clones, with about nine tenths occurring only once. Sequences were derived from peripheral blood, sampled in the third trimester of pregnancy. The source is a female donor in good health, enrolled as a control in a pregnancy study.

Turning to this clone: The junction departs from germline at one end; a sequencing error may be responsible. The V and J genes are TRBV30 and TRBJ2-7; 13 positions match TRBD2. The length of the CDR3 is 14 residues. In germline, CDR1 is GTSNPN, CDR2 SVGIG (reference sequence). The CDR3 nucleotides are TGTGCCTGGAGCTTCGGACTAGCGGGAGAATATTCGATTTTC. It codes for CAWSFGLAGEYSIF.

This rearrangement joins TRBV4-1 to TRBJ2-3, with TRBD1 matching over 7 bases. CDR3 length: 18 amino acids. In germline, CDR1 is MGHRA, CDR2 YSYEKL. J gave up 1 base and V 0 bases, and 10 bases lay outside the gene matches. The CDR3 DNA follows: TGCGCCAGCAGCCAAGACCCCTCGGGGACAGTCGGCACAGATACGCAGTATTTT. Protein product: CASSQDPSGTVGTDTQYF.

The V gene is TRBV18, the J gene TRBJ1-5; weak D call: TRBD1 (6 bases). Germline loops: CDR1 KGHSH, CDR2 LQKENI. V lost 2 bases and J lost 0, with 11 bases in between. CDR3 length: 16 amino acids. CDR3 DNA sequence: TGTGCCAGCTCACCAGGGGGCAGGCCTAGCAATCAGCCCCAGCATTTT. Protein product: CASSPGGRPSNQPQHF.

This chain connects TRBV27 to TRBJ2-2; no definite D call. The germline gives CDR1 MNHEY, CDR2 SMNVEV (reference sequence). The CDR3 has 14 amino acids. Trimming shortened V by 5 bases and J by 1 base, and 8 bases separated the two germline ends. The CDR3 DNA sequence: TGTGCCAGCAGTAAGTCAGAGAACACCGGGGAGCTGTTTTTT. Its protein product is CASSKSENTGELFF.

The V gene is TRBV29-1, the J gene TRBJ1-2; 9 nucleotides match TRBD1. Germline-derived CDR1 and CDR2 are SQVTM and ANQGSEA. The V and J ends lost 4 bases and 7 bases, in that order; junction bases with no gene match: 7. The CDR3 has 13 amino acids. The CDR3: CSVAQQGAGGYTF. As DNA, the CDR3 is TGCAGCGTTGCCCAACAGGGGGCGGGTGGCTACACCTTC. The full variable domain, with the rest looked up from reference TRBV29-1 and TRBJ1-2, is SAVISQKPSRDICQRGTSLTIQCQVDSQVTMMFWYRQQPGQSLTLIATANQGSEATYESGFVIDKFPISRPNLTFSTLTVSNMSPEDSSIYLCSVAQQGAGGYTFGSGTRLTVV.

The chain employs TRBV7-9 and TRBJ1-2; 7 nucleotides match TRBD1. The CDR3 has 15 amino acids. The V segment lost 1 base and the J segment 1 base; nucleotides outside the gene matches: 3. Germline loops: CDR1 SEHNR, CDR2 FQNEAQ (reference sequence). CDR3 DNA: TGTGCCAGCAGCTTAGGGGACAGATATAACTATGGCTACACCTTC. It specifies CASSLGDRYNYGYTF.

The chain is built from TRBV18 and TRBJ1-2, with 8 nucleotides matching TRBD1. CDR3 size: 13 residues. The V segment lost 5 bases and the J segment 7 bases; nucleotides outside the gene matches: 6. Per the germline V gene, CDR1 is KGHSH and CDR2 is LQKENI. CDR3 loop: CASSTTGASGYTF. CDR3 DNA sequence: TGTGCCAGCTCAACGACAGGGGCTTCTGGCTACACCTTC.

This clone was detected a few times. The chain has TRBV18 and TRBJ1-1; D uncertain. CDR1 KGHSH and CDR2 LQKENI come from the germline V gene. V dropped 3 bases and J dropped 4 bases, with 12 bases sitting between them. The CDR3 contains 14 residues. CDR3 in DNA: TGTGCCAGCTCACCGGCGGGCCCCAGCACTGAAGCTTTCTTT. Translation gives CASSPAGPSTEAFF.

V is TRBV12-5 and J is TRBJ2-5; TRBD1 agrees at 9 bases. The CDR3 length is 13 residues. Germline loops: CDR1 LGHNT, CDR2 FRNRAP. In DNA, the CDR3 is TGTGCCAGCACCCGGGACAGGGTTGAGGCCCAGTACTTC. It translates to CASTRDRVEAQYF.

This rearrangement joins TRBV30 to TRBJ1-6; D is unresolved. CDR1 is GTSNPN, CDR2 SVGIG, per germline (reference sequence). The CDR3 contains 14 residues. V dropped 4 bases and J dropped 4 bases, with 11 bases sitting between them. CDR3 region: CAWTTGLYNSPLHF. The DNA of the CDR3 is TGTGCCTGGACTACTGGACTTTATAATTCACCCCTCCACTTT.

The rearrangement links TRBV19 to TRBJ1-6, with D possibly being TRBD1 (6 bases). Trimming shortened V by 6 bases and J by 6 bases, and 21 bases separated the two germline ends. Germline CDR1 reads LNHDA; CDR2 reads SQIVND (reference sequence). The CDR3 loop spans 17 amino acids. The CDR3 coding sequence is TGTGCCAGTAGCAAGGGAAGGGGGAAGGTTATTAATTCACCCCTCCACTTT. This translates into CASSKGRGKVINSPLHF. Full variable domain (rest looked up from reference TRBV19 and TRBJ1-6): DGGITQSPKYLFRKEGQNVTLSCEQNLNHDAMYWYRQDPGQGLRLIYYSQIVNDFQKGDIAEGYSVSREKKESFPLTVTSAQKNPTAFYLCASSKGRGKVINSPLHFGNGTRLTVT.

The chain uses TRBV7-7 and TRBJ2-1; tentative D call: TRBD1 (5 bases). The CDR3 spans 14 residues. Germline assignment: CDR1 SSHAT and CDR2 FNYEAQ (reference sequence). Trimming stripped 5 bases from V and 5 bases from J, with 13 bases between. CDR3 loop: CASSDPGLNNEQFF. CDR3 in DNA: TGTGCCAGCAGCGACCCAGGGCTTAACAATGAGCAGTTCTTC.

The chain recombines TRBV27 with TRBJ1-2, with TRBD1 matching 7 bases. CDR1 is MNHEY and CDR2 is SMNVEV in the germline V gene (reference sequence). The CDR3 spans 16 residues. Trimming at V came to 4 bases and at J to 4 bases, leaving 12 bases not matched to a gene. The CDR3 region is CASSSALRQGSYGYTF. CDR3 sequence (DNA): TGTGCCAGCAGTTCAGCCCTTCGACAGGGCAGCTATGGCTACACCTTC.

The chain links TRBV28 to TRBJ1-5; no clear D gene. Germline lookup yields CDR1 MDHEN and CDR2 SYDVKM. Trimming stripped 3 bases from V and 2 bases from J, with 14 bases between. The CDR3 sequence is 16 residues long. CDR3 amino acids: CASSLVKASGNQPQHF. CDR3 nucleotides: TGTGCCAGCAGTTTGGTTAAGGCTAGCGGCAATCAGCCCCAGCATTTT. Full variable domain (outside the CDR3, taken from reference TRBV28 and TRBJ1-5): DVKVTQSSRYLVKRTGEKVFLECVQDMDHENMFWYRQDPGLGLRLIYFSYDVKMKEKGDIPEGYSVSREKKERFSLILESASTNQTSMYLCASSLVKASGNQPQHFGDGTRLSIL.

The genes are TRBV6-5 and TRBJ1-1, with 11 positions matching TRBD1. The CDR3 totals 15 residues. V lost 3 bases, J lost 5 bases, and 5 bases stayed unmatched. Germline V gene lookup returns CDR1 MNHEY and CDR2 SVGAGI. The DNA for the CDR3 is TGTGCCAGCAGTTATCGGACAGGGGGCAGGACTGAAGCTTTCTTT. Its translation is CASSYRTGGRTEAFF.

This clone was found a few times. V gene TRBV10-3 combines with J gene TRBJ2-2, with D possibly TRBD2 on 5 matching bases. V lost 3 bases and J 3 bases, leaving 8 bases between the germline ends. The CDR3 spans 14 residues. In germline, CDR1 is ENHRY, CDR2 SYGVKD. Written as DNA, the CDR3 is TGTGCCATCAGTGATGGAGGAGACACCGGGGAGCTGTTTTTT. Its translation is CAISDGGDTGELFF.

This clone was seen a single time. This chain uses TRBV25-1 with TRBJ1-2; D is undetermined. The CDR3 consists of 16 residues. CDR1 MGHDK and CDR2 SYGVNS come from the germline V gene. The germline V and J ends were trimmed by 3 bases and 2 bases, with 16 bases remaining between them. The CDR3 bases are TGTGCCAGCAGTGACCGACACTTACCTCCCAACTATGGCTACACCTTC. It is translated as CASSDRHLPPNYGYTF.

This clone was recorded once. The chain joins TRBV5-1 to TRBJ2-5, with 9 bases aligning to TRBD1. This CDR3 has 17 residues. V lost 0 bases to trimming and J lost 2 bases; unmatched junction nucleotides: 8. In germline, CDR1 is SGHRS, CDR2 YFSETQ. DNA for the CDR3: TGCGCCAGCAGCTTGGCCCCACAGGGGGCTCGGCAAGAGACCCAGTACTTC. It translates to CASSLAPQGARQETQYF.

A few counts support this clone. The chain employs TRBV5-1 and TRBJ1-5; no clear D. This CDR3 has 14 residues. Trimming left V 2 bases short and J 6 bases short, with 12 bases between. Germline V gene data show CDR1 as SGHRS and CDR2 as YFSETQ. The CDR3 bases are TGCGCCAGCAGCTTAGGCGACGGGTTTCAGCCCCAGCATTTT. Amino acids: CASSLGDGFQPQHF.

The CDR3 region has the DNA TGTGCCAGCAGCACGCCACAGCGAAACACCATATATTTT. It translates to CASSTPQRNTIYF. The chain is built from TRBV16 and TRBJ1-3; D is undetermined. V gave up 5 bases and J gave up 5 bases, with 10 bases separating them. Per germline, CDR1 KGHSY and CDR2 FQNENV. CDR3 length: 13 residues. Combining the CDR3 with reference TRBV16 and TRBJ1-3 gives the whole variable domain GEEVAQTPKHLVRGEGQKAKLYCAPIKGHSYVFWYQQVLKNEFKFLISFQNENVFDETGMPKERFSAKCLPNSPCSLEIQATKLEDSAVYFCASSTPQRNTIYFGEGSWLTVV.

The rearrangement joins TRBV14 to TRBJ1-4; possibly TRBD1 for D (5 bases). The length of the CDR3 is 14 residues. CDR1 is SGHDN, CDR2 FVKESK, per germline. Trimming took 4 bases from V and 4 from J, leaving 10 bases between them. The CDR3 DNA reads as TGTGCCAGCAGCCCCTGGGGGGATAATGAAAAACTGTTTTTT. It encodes CASSPWGDNEKLFF.